Sequencing of this TCR beta chain was carried out in a study of blood T cells in healthy people across ages. The length of the CDR3 is 14 residues. V was pared by 0 bases and J by 10 bases, with 16 bases between. In germline, CDR1 is SGHKS, CDR2 YYEKEE (reference sequence). The authors ran a second PCR of 7 to 11 cycles using a sample-barcoded 5' primer and a J-beta primer mix. One entry per CDR3 protein results from TCRdb running MiXCR on the 5' RACE reads. The sample holds about 780,000 distinct CDR3 sequences, approximately 65% seen once. This clonotype was observed a handful of times. The receptor was isolated from a man aged 25-45 years in good health. The chain joins TRBV5-5 to TRBJ2-5; D gene ambiguous. Sequenced input: blood. The CDR3 loop is CASSLEEFSSGQYF. In DNA, the CDR3 is TGTGCCAGCAGCTTGGAGGAGTTCTCGAGTGGCCAGTACTTC.